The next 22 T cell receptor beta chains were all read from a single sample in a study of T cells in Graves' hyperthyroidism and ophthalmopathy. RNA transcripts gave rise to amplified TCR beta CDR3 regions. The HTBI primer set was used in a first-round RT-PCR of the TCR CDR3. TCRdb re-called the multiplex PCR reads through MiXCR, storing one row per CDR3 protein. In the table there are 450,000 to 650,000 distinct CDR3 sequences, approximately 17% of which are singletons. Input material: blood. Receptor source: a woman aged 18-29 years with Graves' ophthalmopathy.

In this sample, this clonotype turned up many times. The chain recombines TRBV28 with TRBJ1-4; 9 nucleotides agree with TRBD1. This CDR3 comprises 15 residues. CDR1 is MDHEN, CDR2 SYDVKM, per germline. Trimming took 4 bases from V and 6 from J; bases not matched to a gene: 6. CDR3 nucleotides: TGTGCCAGCAGTTCCCGGGACAGGGACTATGAAAAACTGTTTTTT. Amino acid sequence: CASSSRDRDYEKLFF.

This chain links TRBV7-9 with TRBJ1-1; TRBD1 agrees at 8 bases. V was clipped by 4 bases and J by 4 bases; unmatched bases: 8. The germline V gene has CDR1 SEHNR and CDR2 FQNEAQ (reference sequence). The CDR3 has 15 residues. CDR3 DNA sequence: TGTGCCAGCAGCTCCGCAGGGGGCGTGGGCACTGAAGCTTTCTTT. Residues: CASSSAGGVGTEAFF.

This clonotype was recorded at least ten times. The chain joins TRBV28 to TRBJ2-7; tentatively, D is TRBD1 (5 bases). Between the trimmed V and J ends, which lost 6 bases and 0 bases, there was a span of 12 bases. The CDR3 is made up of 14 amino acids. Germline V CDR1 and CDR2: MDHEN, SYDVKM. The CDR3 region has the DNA TGTGCCAGCAGAGAAGGGGCTAACTCCTACGAGCAGTACTTC. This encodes CASREGANSYEQYF. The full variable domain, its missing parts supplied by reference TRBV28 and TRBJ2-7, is DVKVTQSSRYLVKRTGEKVFLECVQDMDHENMFWYRQDPGLGLRLIYFSYDVKMKEKGDIPEGYSVSREKKERFSLILESASTNQTSMYLCASREGANSYEQYFGPGTRLTVT.

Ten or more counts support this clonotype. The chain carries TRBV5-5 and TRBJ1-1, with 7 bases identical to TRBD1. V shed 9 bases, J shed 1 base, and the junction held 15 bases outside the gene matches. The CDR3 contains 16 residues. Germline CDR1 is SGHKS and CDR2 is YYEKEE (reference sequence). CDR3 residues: CATEWIPGQTNTEAFF. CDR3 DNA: TGTGCCACCGAATGGATTCCGGGACAGACGAACACTGAAGCTTTCTTT.

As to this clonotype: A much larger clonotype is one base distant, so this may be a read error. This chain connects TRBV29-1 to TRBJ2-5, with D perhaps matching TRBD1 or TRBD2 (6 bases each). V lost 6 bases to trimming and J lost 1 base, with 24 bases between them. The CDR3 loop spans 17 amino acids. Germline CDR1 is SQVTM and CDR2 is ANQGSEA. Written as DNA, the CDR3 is TGCAGCGTAGATCAGATTAGGGGGGCGAGGACCCAAGAGACCCAGTACTTC. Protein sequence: CSVDQIRGARTQETQYF.

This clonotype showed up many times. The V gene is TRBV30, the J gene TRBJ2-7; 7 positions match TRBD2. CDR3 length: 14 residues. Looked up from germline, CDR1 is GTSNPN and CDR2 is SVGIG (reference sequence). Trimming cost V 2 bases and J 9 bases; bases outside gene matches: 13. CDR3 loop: CAWSLRTGLRGQYF. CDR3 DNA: TGTGCCTGGAGTCTTCGGACGGGACTACGTGGGCAGTACTTC.

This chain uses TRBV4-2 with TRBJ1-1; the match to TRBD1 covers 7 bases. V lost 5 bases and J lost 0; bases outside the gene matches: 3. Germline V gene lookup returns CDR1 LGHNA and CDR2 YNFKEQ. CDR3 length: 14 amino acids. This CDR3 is CASSMTGMNTEAFF. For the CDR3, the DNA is TGTGCCAGCAGCATGACAGGGATGAACACTGAAGCTTTCTTT.

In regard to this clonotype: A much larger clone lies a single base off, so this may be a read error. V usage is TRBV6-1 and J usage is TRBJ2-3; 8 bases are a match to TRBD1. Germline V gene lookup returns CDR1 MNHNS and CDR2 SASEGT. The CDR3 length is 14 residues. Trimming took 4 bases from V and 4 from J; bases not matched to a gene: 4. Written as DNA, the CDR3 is TGTGCCAGCAGTGCCGGGACAGGCGCAGATACGCAGTATTTT. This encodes CASSAGTGADTQYF.

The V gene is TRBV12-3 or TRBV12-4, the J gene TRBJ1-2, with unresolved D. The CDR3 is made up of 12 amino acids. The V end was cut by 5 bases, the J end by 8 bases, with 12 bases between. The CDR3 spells CASSELRRGYTF. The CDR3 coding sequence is TGTGCCAGCAGTGAATTGAGGCGAGGCTACACCTTC.

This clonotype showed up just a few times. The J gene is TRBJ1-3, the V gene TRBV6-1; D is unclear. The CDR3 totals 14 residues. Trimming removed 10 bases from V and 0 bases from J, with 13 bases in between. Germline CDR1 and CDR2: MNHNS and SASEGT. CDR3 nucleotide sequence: TGTGCCACAAGAAGATCTAACTCTGGAAACACCATATATTTT. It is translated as CATRRSNSGNTIYF.

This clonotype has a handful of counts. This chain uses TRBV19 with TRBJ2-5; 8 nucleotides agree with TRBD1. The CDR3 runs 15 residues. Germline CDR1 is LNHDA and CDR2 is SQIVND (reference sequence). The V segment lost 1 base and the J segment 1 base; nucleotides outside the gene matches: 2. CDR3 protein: CASSIGTGLQETQYF. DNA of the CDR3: TGTGCCAGTAGTATAGGGACAGGGCTCCAAGAGACCCAGTACTTC.

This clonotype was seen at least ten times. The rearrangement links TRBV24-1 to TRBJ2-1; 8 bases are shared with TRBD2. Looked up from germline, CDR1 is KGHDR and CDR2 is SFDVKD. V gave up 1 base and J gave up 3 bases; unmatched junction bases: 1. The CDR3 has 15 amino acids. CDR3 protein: CATSDLAGDYNEQFF. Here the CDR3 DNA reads TGTGCCACCAGTGATTTAGCGGGAGACTACAATGAGCAGTTCTTC.

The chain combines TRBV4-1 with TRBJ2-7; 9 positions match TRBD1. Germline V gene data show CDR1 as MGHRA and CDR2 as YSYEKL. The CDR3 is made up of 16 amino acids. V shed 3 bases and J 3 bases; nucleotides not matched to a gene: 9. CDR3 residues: CASSHLSGQGHYEQYF. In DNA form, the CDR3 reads TGCGCCAGCAGCCATCTCTCGGGACAGGGACACTACGAGCAGTACTTC.

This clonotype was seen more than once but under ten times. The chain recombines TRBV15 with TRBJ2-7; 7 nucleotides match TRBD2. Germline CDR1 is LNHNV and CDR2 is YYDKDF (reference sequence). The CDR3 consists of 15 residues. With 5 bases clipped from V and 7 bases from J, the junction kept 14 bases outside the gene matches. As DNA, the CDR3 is TGTGCCACCAGCGCCGGACTAGGGCGATTGAGGGAGCAGTACTTC. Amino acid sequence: CATSAGLGRLREQYF.

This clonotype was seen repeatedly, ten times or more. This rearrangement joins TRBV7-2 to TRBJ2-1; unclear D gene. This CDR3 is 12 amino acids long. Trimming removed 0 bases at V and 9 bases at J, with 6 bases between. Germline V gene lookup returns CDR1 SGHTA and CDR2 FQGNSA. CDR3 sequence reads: CASSLAGFEQFF. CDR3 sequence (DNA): TGTGCCAGCAGCTTAGCGGGCTTTGAGCAGTTCTTC. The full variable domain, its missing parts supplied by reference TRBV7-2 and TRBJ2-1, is GAGVSQSPSNKVTEKGKDVELRCDPISGHTALYWYRQSLGQGLEFLIYFQGNSAPDKSGLPSDRFSAERTGGSVSTLTIQRTQQEDSAVYLCASSLAGFEQFFGPGTRLTVL.

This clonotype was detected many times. CDR3 sequence reads: CASTLNRAGSPLHF. The CDR3 DNA follows: TGTGCCAGCACTCTAAACAGGGCCGGTTCACCCCTCCACTTT. The chain uses TRBV11-2 and TRBJ1-6; TRBD1 is a possible D gene (6 bases). Germline CDR1 SGHAT, CDR2 FQNNGV. V was trimmed by 7 bases and J by 9 bases, leaving 16 bases between them. The CDR3 totals 14 residues.

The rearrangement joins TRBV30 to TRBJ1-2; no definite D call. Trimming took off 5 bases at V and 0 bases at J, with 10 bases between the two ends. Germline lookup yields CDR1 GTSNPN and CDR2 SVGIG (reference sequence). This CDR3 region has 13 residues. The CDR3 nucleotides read TGTGCCTGGGTGGGAACCTCTAACTATGGCTACACCTTC. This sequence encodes CAWVGTSNYGYTF.

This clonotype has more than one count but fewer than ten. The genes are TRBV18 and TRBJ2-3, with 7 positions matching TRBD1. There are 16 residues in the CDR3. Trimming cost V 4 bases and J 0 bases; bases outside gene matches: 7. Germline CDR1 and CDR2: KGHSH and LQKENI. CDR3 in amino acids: CASSRRQGSSTDTQYF. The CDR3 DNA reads TGTGCCAGCTCACGACGACAGGGTTCTAGCACAGATACGCAGTATTTT.

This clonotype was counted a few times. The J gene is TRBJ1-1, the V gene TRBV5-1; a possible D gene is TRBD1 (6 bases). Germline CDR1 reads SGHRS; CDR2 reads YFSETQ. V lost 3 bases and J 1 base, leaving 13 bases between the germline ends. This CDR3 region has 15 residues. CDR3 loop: CASSWQGTGNTEAFF. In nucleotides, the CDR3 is TGCGCCAGCAGCTGGCAGGGGACGGGGAACACTGAAGCTTTCTTT. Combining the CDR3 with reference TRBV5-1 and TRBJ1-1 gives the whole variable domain KAGVTQTPRYLIKTRGQQVTLSCSPISGHRSVSWYQQTPGQGLQFLFEYFSETQRNKGNFPGRFSGRQFSNSRSEMNVSTLELGDSALYLCASSWQGTGNTEAFFGQGTRLTVV.

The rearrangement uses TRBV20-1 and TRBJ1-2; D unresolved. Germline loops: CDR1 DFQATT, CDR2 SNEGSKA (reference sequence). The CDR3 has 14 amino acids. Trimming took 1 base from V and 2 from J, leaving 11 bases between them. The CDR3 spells CSARGKGLNYGYTF. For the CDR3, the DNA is TGCAGTGCTAGAGGGAAAGGTTTGAACTATGGCTACACCTTC.

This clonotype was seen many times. This CDR3 is CASSLTGGEGYTF. In DNA, the CDR3 is TGCGCCAGCAGCCTTACAGGGGGCGAAGGCTACACCTTC. The chain employs TRBV5-1 and TRBJ1-2, with 9 bases identical to TRBD1. The germline CDR1 and CDR2 sequences are SGHRS and YFSETQ. Germline trimming cut 4 bases from V and 8 bases from J; bases unmatched to any gene: 6. CDR3 size: 13 residues.

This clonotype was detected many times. The CDR3 nucleotides read TGTGCCAGCCGGTGGGACACTGAAGCTTTCTTT. Protein sequence: CASRWDTEAFF. This chain joins TRBV7-2 and TRBJ1-1; D ambiguous. Germline V CDR1 and CDR2: SGHTA, FQGNSA. The CDR3 loop spans 11 amino acids. V lost 8 bases and J lost 3, with 7 bases in between.